The sequence of this T cell receptor (beta chain) was determined in a study of CD8+CD57+ T cells in acquired aplastic anemia. Selection for sequencing was limited to patients who had shown CD8+CD57+ cell expansion by flow cytometry. Patients, without exception, had severe acquired aplastic anemia. Profiling that covered TCR beta VDJ and CDR3 relied on genomic DNA as its template. MiXCR was run by TCRdb on the reads, yielding one entry per CDR3 protein. The sample contains around 200,000 distinct CDR3 sequences, less than 75% of which appear only once. The V end was cut by 6 bases, the J end by 7 bases, with 13 bases between. The germline gives CDR1 DFQATT, CDR2 SNEGSKA (reference sequence). This CDR3 has 11 residues.

Specimen: sorted CD4+, CD8+, or CD8+CD57+ T cells (not recorded which) from PBMCs. This chain links TRBV20-1 with TRBJ2-7; D is possibly TRBD1 or TRBD2 (5 bases each). This clonotype was sampled from a human donor with aplastic anemia. Here the CDR3 DNA reads TGCAGTGCCGGGACGGCCTTAGAGCAGTACTTC. Translating gives CSAGTALEQYF.